Listed below are T cell receptor beta chains from one sample, sequenced in a study of cytomegalovirus exposure and HLA in healthy donors. Using immunoSEQ multiplex PCR, the repertoire was profiled, and TCRdb retains in-frame clones only, with some absent. The profile shows some 120,000 clones, roughly 62% of them singletons. The specimen sequenced was PBMCs. These receptors all come from a man aged 25 to 45 in good health and CMV-seropositive. The CDR3 runs from the conserved cysteine through the conserved F or W. D genes are given only for firm matches. Expanded clones are given a class, and other clones once, few, many or no size at all.

d_gene	j_gene	v_gene	abundance	CDR3aa	CDR3nt
-	TRBJ2-7	TRBV5-1	-	CASSLGGTSSYEQYF	TGCGCCAGCAGCTTGGGGGGGACTTCCTCCTACGAGCAGTACTTC
-	TRBJ2-2	TRBV5-1	-	CASSLGSGRPVGELFF	TGCGCCAGCAGCTTGGGTTCGGGTCGGCCGGTCGGGGAGCTGTTTTTT
TRBD1	TRBJ2-3	TRBV4-3	-	CASSQRTGGSTDTQYF	TGCGCCAGCAGCCAACGGACAGGGGGTAGCACAGATACGCAGTATTTT
-	TRBJ2-6	TRBV19	-	CASRGLGGPGANVLTF	TGTGCCAGTAGGGGACTGGGGGGGCCTGGGGCCAACGTCCTGACTTTC
-	TRBJ2-7	TRBV7-9	-	CSSSSPVSSEQYF	TGTTCCAGCAGCTCCCCCGTTTCGTCCGAGCAGTACTTC
-	TRBJ2-2	TRBV7-3	once	CASSRGQQGELFF	TGTGCCAGCAGCCGTGGACAGCAAGGGGAGCTGTTTTTT
TRBD2	TRBJ2-2	TRBV9	-	CASSRQRLAATGELFF	TGTGCCAGCAGCCGACAACGACTAGCGGCAACCGGGGAGCTGTTTTTT
-	TRBJ2-3	TRBV7-8	-	CASSPPLAVSTDTQYF	TGTGCCAGCAGCCCACCCTTAGCGGTTAGCACAGATACGCAGTATTTT
-	TRBJ2-5	TRBV4-1	-	CASSQGGLQETQYF	TGCGCCAGCAGCCAAGGGGGACTTCAAGAGACCCAGTACTTC
-	TRBJ1-4	TRBV27	-	CASSFRGPQFATNEKLFF	TGTGCCAGCAGTTTCAGGGGCCCCCAGTTCGCAACTAATGAAAAACTGTTTTTT
TRBD2	TRBJ2-1	TRBV13	once	CASSRAGVGGNEQFF	TGTGCCAGCAGCCGAGCGGGAGTCGGGGGCAATGAGCAGTTCTTC
-	TRBJ2-1	TRBV10-2	-	CASSESKLAHANNEQFF	TGCGCCAGCAGTGAGTCGAAGCTAGCGCACGCCAACAATGAGCAGTTCTTC
-	TRBJ2-3	TRBV14	few	CASSQAAGPLGTDTQYF	TGTGCCAGCAGCCAAGCAGCAGGCCCCCTGGGCACAGATACGCAGTATTTT
-	TRBJ1-2	TRBV9	-	CASSASETSWAGYTF	TGTGCCAGCAGCGCCTCAGAGACAAGCTGGGCTGGCTACACCTTC
TRBD2	TRBJ2-5	TRBV5-4	-	CASSRVVGRATETQYF	TGTGCCAGCAGCCGGGTGGTGGGGAGGGCCACAGAGACCCAGTACTTC
-	TRBJ1-3	TRBV6-6	-	CASSLDISGNTIYF	TGTGCCAGCAGTCTGGACATCTCTGGAAACACCATATATTTT
-	TRBJ2-7	TRBV20-1	-	CSANRVYEQYF	TGCAGTGCTAACAGGGTCTACGAGCAGTACTTC
-	TRBJ2-1	TRBV2	few	CASSPGGAEEQFF	TGTGCCAGTTCCCCCGGGGGAGCAGAGGAGCAGTTCTTC
-	TRBJ2-2	TRBV4-3	-	CASSQEWGQGYTGELFF	TGCGCCAGCAGCCAAGAGTGGGGGCAGGGCTACACCGGGGAGCTGTTTTTT
TRBD2	TRBJ2-1	TRBV11-1	-	CASSTGTSIIGEQFF	TGTGCCAGCAGCACCGGGACTAGCATTATTGGCGAGCAGTTCTTC
TRBD1	TRBJ1-1	TRBV5-6	-	CASSLQGIEAFF	TGTGCCAGCAGCTTACAGGGGATTGAAGCTTTCTTT
-	TRBJ2-1	TRBV29-1	-	CSVDRAIEQFF	TGCAGCGTTGATAGAGCTATTGAGCAGTTCTTC
-	TRBJ1-5	TRBV10-3	-	CAISVAGRQPQHF	TGTGCCATCAGTGTGGCAGGGCGTCAGCCCCAGCATTTT
-	TRBJ2-7	TRBV18	-	CASSPPTGTYEQYF	TGTGCCAGCTCACCACCGACAGGTACCTACGAGCAGTACTTC
-	TRBJ2-7	TRBV18	once	CASSPHTGSDEQYF	TGTGCCAGCTCACCACATACAGGCTCAGACGAGCAGTACTTC
TRBD2	TRBJ2-7	TRBV28	-	CASRPLPGLAGGGSSYEQYF	TGTGCCAGCAGACCCCTCCCGGGACTAGCGGGAGGGGGCTCCTCCTACGAGCAGTACTTC
-	TRBJ2-7	TRBV2	-	CASINKGDFSYEQYF	TGTGCCAGCATCAACAAAGGGGACTTCTCCTACGAGCAGTACTTC
TRBD1	TRBJ2-7	TRBV4-1	-	CASSQDLTGAPFYEQYF	TGCGCCAGCAGCCAAGACCTGACAGGGGCTCCTTTCTACGAGCAGTACTTC
TRBD1	TRBJ1-1	TRBV19	-	CASSYFRDRRAAFF	TGTGCCAGTAGTTACTTCCGGGACAGGCGGGCGGCTTTCTTT
-	TRBJ1-1	TRBV11-2	-	CASSVYRVPEAFF	TGTGCCAGCAGCGTTTACAGGGTCCCTGAAGCTTTCTTT
TRBD1	TRBJ2-4	TRBV6-6	few	CASKPTGGASIQYF	TGTGCCAGCAAACCAACAGGGGGCGCAAGCATTCAGTACTTC
TRBD2	TRBJ2-7	TRBV5-4	-	CASSTSGGTYEQYF	TGTGCCAGCAGTACTAGCGGCGGTACCTACGAGCAGTACTTC
-	TRBJ2-7	TRBV6-5	once	CASSLLGRDNYEQYF	TGTGCCAGCAGTTTACTCGGGCGGGATAACTACGAGCAGTACTTC
TRBD2	TRBJ2-7	TRBV9	-	CASSVGGNTYEQYF	TGTGCCAGCAGCGTGGGGGGGAATACCTACGAGCAGTACTTC
-	TRBJ1-1	TRBV12-5	-	CASGLAMNTEAFF	TGCGCTAGTGGTTTGGCCATGAACACTGAAGCTTTCTTT
TRBD1	TRBJ1-2	TRBV6-1	-	CATGVRETGNGYTF	TGTGCCACCGGGGTGAGGGAGACAGGGAACGGCTACACCTTC
TRBD2	TRBJ2-7	TRBV7-9	-	CASSLALAGGSYEQYF	TGTGCCAGCAGCTTGGCGCTAGCGGGTGGCTCCTACGAGCAGTACTTC
-	TRBJ2-3	TRBV13	-	CASSSVGTPDTDTQYF	TGTGCCAGCAGCTCGGTAGGGACTCCTGACACAGATACGCAGTATTTT
TRBD2	TRBJ2-7	TRBV9	-	CASSVGGGVTYEQYF	TGTGCCAGCAGCGTAGGTGGGGGGGTTACCTACGAGCAGTACTTC
TRBD1	TRBJ2-6	TRBV11-1	-	CASSKPGQLVSGANVLTF	TGTGCCAGCAGCAAACCGGGACAGCTCGTCTCTGGGGCCAACGTCCTGACTTTC
-	TRBJ2-1	TRBV9	-	CASSALAQQYNEQFF	TGTGCCAGCAGCGCCCTAGCGCAACAATACAATGAGCAGTTCTTC
TRBD1	TRBJ1-6	TRBV6-4	few	CASSAGTGEYNSPLHF	TGTGCCAGCAGTGCCGGGACAGGGGAATATAATTCACCCCTCCACTTT
-	TRBJ2-3	TRBV9	-	CASSVVVGSDTQYF	TGTGCCAGCAGCGTAGTCGTTGGCTCAGATACGCAGTATTTT
-	TRBJ1-4	TRBV4-3	few	CASSRDNLQGEKLFF	TGCGCCAGCAGCCGCGATAACCTACAGGGAGAAAAACTGTTTTTT
-	TRBJ1-1	TRBV18	few	CASSPGLDTEAFF	TGTGCCAGCTCACCAGGGCTCGACACTGAAGCTTTCTTT
TRBD2	TRBJ2-1	TRBV5-1	-	CASSLTIPGLAGNNEQFF	TGCGCCAGCAGCTTGACAATCCCGGGACTAGCGGGAAACAATGAGCAGTTCTTC
-	TRBJ2-7	TRBV6-5	-	CASSYSTSPEQYF	TGTGCCAGCAGTTACTCGACATCACCTGAGCAGTACTTC
-	TRBJ2-7	TRBV27	once	CASSLDLASKRTYF	TGTGCCAGCAGTTTAGACCTAGCGTCGAAAAGAACGTACTTC
-	TRBJ1-1	TRBV21-1	-	CDAPGTSEAFF	TGTGATGCGCCCGGGACTAGTGAAGCTTTCTTT
TRBD2	TRBJ2-7	TRBV9	-	CASSVGLAGSYEQYF	TGTGCCAGCAGCGTAGGACTAGCGGGATCCTACGAGCAGTACTTC
TRBD2	TRBJ2-7	TRBV4-2	few	CASSQDVTSESYEQYF	TGTGCCAGCAGCCAAGATGTGACTAGCGAGTCCTACGAGCAGTACTTC
TRBD2	TRBJ2-1	TRBV5-1	-	CASSLAGLADNEQFF	TGCGCCAGCAGCTTGGCCGGACTAGCGGACAATGAGCAGTTCTTC
TRBD1	TRBJ1-2	TRBV2	-	CASRGQDNYGYTF	TGTGCCAGCAGAGGACAGGATAACTATGGCTACACCTTC